Listed below are T cell receptor beta chains from one sample, sequenced in a study of cytomegalovirus exposure and HLA in healthy donors. The method was immunoSEQ multiplex PCR; TCRdb's version includes in-frame clones alone and lacks a portion of them. The data contain about 180,000 clones, 55% to 75% of them singletons. The source material was PBMCs. The receptors come from a human donor in good health. Each CDR3 is given with its conserved first and last residue. D genes are given only for firm matches. Only some rows state a clone size, as once, few, many or a class for expanded clones.

j_call,clone_size,v_call,cdr3_length,d_call,cdr3_nt,cdr3_aa
TRBJ1-1,NA,TRBV7-9,12,NA,TGTGCCAGCCACTACTCTGGCCTTGAAGCTTTCTTT,CASHYSGLEAFF
TRBJ1-2,NA,TRBV5-5,14,NA,TGTGCCAGCAGCCGGGAGGCCCAGGGCGGTGGCTACACCTTC,CASSREAQGGGYTF
TRBJ2-3,NA,TRBV30,16,NA,TGTGCCTGGGCCCCGATATCAGGGTGGGGTACAGATACGCAGTATTTT,CAWAPISGWGTDTQYF
TRBJ1-1,NA,TRBV5-1,15,TRBD1,TGCGCCAGCAGCTCCCCGACAGGGGTGAACACTGAAGCTTTCTTT,CASSSPTGVNTEAFF
TRBJ1-5,once,TRBV7-9,13,TRBD1,TGTGCCAGCAGCTTAGGACAGGGGCAGCCCCAGCATTTT,CASSLGQGQPQHF
TRBJ2-2,NA,TRBV2,15,TRBD1,TGTGCCAGCAGGGAAGACAGGGCGGACACCGGGGAGCTGTTTTTT,CASREDRADTGELFF
TRBJ2-7,few,TRBV7-8,17,NA,TGTGCCAGCAGCTCCCAGACACACCCGAGCCTCTCCTACGAGCAGTACTTC,CASSSQTHPSLSYEQYF
TRBJ2-1,NA,TRBV7-7,12,TRBD2,TGTGCTAGCAGCTTAACAGCGGGAGGGGCGTTCTTC,CASSLTAGGAFF
TRBJ2-5,NA,TRBV13,14,NA,TGTGCCAGCAGCTTTGTGGGGGGGCACGAGACCCAGTACTTC,CASSFVGGHETQYF
TRBJ2-3,few,TRBV7-3,14,NA,TGTGCCAGCAGCTTAGGCGGGGTGGCAGATACGCAGTATTTT,CASSLGGVADTQYF
TRBJ1-2,few,TRBV4-3,19,NA,TGCGCCAGCAGCCAAGATCTTGAGGCGCGTGGGTCTCTCTCTTATGGCTACACCTTC,CASSQDLEARGSLSYGYTF
TRBJ2-1,few,TRBV6-5,15,TRBD2,TGTGCCAGCAGTTGGCTAGCGGGGGCCTCCAATGAGCAGTTCTTC,CASSWLAGASNEQFF
TRBJ1-2,NA,TRBV7-6,13,NA,TGTGCCAGCAGCTCAGACAGGTCCTATGGCTACACCTTC,CASSSDRSYGYTF
TRBJ1-5,NA,TRBV6-6,16,TRBD1,TGTGCCAGCAGTTACGGGACAGGGGGTAGGTATCAGCCCCAGCATTTT,CASSYGTGGRYQPQHF
TRBJ2-2,NA,TRBV5-1,14,TRBD1,TGCGCCAGCAGCAGGGACAGTCGCACCGGGGAGCTGTTTTTT,CASSRDSRTGELFF
TRBJ2-3,NA,TRBV30,15,TRBD1,TGTGCCTGGAGTCTCCCGACAGGGGCCACAGATACGCAGTATTTT,CAWSLPTGATDTQYF
TRBJ2-5,NA,TRBV7-6,13,NA,TGTGCCAGCAGCTCCGGACAGCAAGAGACCCAGTACTTC,CASSSGQQETQYF
TRBJ2-3,NA,TRBV19,15,TRBD1,TGTGCCAGTACCTTGGGGGACAGACGCACAGATACGCAGTATTTT,CASTLGDRRTDTQYF
TRBJ1-6,NA,TRBV9,15,TRBD1,TGTGCCAGCAGCGCCGGACAGGCAAATAATTCACCCCTCCACTTT,CASSAGQANNSPLHF
TRBJ2-2,NA,TRBV7-2,17,TRBD1,TGTGCCAGCAGCTTAGCGCCGGGACAGGGTTTCGCCGGGGAGCTGTTTTTT,CASSLAPGQGFAGELFF
TRBJ2-1,NA,TRBV15,14,NA,TGTGCCACCAGCAGAGATAACCCGGGGGATGAGCAGTTCTTC,CATSRDNPGDEQFF
TRBJ2-7,few,TRBV7-2,15,NA,TGTGCCAGCAGCTTAGGTGTAGACAGGCCCTACGAGCAGTACTTC,CASSLGVDRPYEQYF
TRBJ2-7,NA,TRBV6-5,13,TRBD1,TGTGCCAGCTCGCGGGGACAGGGACACGAGCAGTACTTC,CASSRGQGHEQYF
TRBJ2-5,NA,TRBV7-3,16,NA,TGTGCCAGCAGCTTAATGGGCAGACGGTTAGGAGAGACCCAGTACTTC,CASSLMGRRLGETQYF
TRBJ1-1,NA,TRBV10-3,13,TRBD1,TGTGCCACAAGGGGGACAGATCCCGGTGAAGCTTTCTTT,CATRGTDPGEAFF
TRBJ2-2,many,TRBV5-1,14,NA,TGCGCCAGCAGCTTTCTCAGCGGTACCGGGGAGCTGTTTTTT,CASSFLSGTGELFF
TRBJ2-3,NA,TRBV5-1,15,TRBD2,TGCGCCAGCAGCACCGGGACTAGCGGGGCAGATACGCAGTATTTT,CASSTGTSGADTQYF
TRBJ1-2,NA,TRBV4-2,13,NA,TGTGCCAGCAGCCAGATGGTGGCCTATGGCTACACCTTC,CASSQMVAYGYTF
TRBJ1-1,NA,TRBV11-2,14,TRBD1,TGTGCCAGCAGCATGAGACAGGGTGGTACTGAAGCTTTCTTT,CASSMRQGGTEAFF
TRBJ2-3,NA,TRBV13,15,NA,TGTGCCAGCAGTGTTGGCCGGGGGACGGCAGATACGCAGTATTTT,CASSVGRGTADTQYF
TRBJ2-3,NA,TRBV27,15,NA,TGTGCCAGCAGTTCCCCCGGGGAGGGGGTGGATACGCAGTATTTT,CASSSPGEGVDTQYF
TRBJ1-2,NA,TRBV4-3,16,TRBD1,TGCGCCAGCAGCCCTACCGGGACAGGGAATGGTGGTGGCTACACCTTC,CASSPTGTGNGGGYTF
TRBJ2-5,NA,TRBV9,15,TRBD2,TGTGCCAGCAGTGTCGGGGGGGCCCTGATAGAGACCCAGTACTTC,CASSVGGALIETQYF
TRBJ1-2,few,TRBV5-1,13,NA,TGCGCCAGCAGCAACAGTTTAGGGACACCGCGGACCTTC,CASSNSLGTPRTF
TRBJ2-7,NA,TRBV18,16,TRBD2,TGTGCCAGCTCACGCGGCAAGGGACTAGAGTTTGGCGAGCAGTACTTC,CASSRGKGLEFGEQYF
TRBJ1-5,NA,TRBV9,15,NA,TGTGCCAGCAGCGGGGAGGGCTTGGGCAATCAGCCCCAGCATTTT,CASSGEGLGNQPQHF
TRBJ2-2,NA,TRBV7-2,18,TRBD2,TGTGCCAGCAGCCTCAGACTAGCGGGGGGGCAGGGGACCGGGGAGCTGTTTTTT,CASSLRLAGGQGTGELFF